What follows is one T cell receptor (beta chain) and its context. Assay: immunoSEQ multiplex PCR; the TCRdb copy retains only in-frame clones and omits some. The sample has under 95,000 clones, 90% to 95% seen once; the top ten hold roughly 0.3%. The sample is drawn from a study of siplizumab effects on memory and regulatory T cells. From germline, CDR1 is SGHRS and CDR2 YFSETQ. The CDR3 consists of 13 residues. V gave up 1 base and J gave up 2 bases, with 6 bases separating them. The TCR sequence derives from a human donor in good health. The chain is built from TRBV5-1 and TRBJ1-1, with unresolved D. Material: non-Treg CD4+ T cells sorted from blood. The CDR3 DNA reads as TGCGCCAGCAGCTTGCGGTACAACACTGAAGCTTTCTTT. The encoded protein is CASSLRYNTEAFF.